The clone carrying this T cell receptor (beta chain) has only a few counts. The antigen is undetermined. Time point indicated: newly diagnosed GD, antithyroid drugs for less than 3 months. PBMC-extracted RNA yielded the TCR library. This entry belongs to a study of regulatory T cells in long-lasting Graves disease. Findings and limits, study-wide: Persistent patients had a count of shared public clonotypes (roughly 2,500) that exceeded that of new patients (966).

For TCR beta, libraries came from iRepertoire HTBI primers and Arm-PCR of CDR3 regions. TCRdb reanalysed the multiplex PCR reads using MiXCR and keeps one entry per CDR3 protein. The data show 600,000 to 650,000 distinct CDR3 sequences, roughly 15% seen once. The sample was also linked to a second study, of T cells in Graves' hyperthyroidism and ophthalmopathy. From that study: With the HTBI primer set, the TCR CDR3 went through a first round of RT-PCR.

The sample consisted of peripheral blood mononuclear cells (PBMCs), taken at new diagnosis, from a patient treated with antithyroid drugs. The sequence derives from a woman in her twenties or thirties with Graves disease.

DNA of the CDR3: TGCAGCGCCCAGAGGGGTTCCGGTGAAAAACTGTTTTTT. Encoded protein: CSAQRGSGEKLFF. This chain links TRBV29-1 with TRBJ1-4, with D perhaps matching TRBD1 (5 bases). Per germline, CDR1 SQVTM and CDR2 ANQGSEA. V dropped 7 bases and J dropped 7 bases, with 16 bases sitting between them. This CDR3 is 13 amino acids long.